Following are 15 T cell receptor beta chains from one sample sequenced in a study of T cell responses to AZD1222 COVID-19 vaccine. Assay: immunoSEQ multiplex PCR; the TCRdb copy retains only in-frame clones and omits some. Of around 120,000 clones listed, 90% to 95% are singletons. The sequencing here drew on peripheral blood, taken on day 0 of AZD1222 vaccination. The receptors derive from an adult in good health.

The V and J genes are TRBV27 and TRBJ1-5; D is ambiguous. Germline V gene lookup returns CDR1 MNHEY and CDR2 SMNVEV (reference sequence). This CDR3 is built from 14 residues. V was shortened by 6 bases and J by 5 bases, with 14 bases between the two germline ends. CDR3 DNA sequence: TGTGCCAGCAGCCCGTCCGGCTATTATCAGCCCCAGCATTTT. This gives the protein CASSPSGYYQPQHF.

The chain employs TRBV18 and TRBJ2-1; D remains unclear. This CDR3 is built from 13 residues. V lost 5 bases to trimming and J lost 1 base, with 6 bases between them. Germline V CDR1 and CDR2: KGHSH, LQKENI. CDR3 region: CASSTLSYNEQFF. CDR3 bases: TGTGCCAGCTCAACCCTGTCCTACAATGAGCAGTTCTTC. The whole variable domain, filled in from reference TRBV18 and TRBJ2-1, reads NAGVMQNPRHLVRRRGQEARLRCSPMKGHSHVYWYRQLPEEGLKFMVYLQKENIIDESGMPKERFSAEFPKEGPSILRIQQVVRGDSAAYFCASSTLSYNEQFFGPGTRLTVL.

This clone has only a few counts. The J gene is TRBJ1-1, the V gene TRBV3-1 (or the pseudogene TRBV3-2), with 12 nucleotides matching TRBD1. V dropped 1 base and J dropped 11; count of bases not matched to a gene: 5. Germline V gene sequence: CDR1 LGHDT, CDR2 YNNKEL (reference sequence). This CDR3 spans 14 amino acids. The DNA of the CDR3 is TGTGCCAGCAGCCAAGTGGGGACAGGGGGCTTGGCTTTCTTT. Residues: CASSQVGTGGLAFF.

The chain carries TRBV7-2 and TRBJ1-3; D remains unclear. The ends were cut back, 3 bases at V and 1 base at J, with 7 bases in the middle. Germline V gene sequence: CDR1 SGHTA, CDR2 FQGNSA. The CDR3 runs 14 residues. Here the CDR3 DNA reads TGTGCCAGCAGCTTCTCAAGGTCTGGAAACACCATATATTTT. It yields the protein CASSFSRSGNTIYF.

The chain joins TRBV7-2 to TRBJ1-1; D may be TRBD1 (5 bases). Trimming left V 5 bases short and J 6 bases short, with 16 bases between. This CDR3 has 14 residues. Germline V lookup: CDR1 SGHTA, CDR2 FQGNSA. CDR3 sequence: CASSNKRGIAEAFF. DNA of the CDR3: TGTGCCAGCAGCAATAAAAGGGGAATTGCTGAAGCTTTCTTT.

The chain has TRBV2 and TRBJ1-6; D is ambiguous. Germline V gives CDR1 SNHLY, CDR2 FYNNEI. V gave up 8 bases and J gave up 8 bases, with 10 bases separating them. The CDR3 is 12 residues long. The CDR3 DNA is TGTGCCAGCGGCGAAGGGTATTCACCCCTCCACTTT. This encodes CASGEGYSPLHF.

The chain combines TRBV7-3 with TRBJ1-4, with D possibly matching TRBD1 (6 bases). Trimming removed 5 bases at V and 7 bases at J, with 17 bases between. This CDR3 is built from 15 residues. The germline V gene has CDR1 SGHTA and CDR2 FQGTGA. The CDR3, as DNA: TGTGCCAGCAGCCCCAGGGGATATACGGGTGAAAAACTGTTTTTT. This encodes CASSPRGYTGEKLFF.

V gene TRBV10-3 combines with J gene TRBJ2-7, with 10 positions matching TRBD1. From germline, CDR1 is ENHRY and CDR2 SYGVKD. Losses at the gene ends were 6 bases for V and 3 bases for J; bases not matched to a gene: 2. CDR3 size: 13 residues. The CDR3 DNA reads TGTGCCATCAGGGGGACAGGGGACTACGAGCAGTACTTC. Its translation is CAIRGTGDYEQYF.

This chain uses TRBV6-6 with TRBJ1-1; perhaps TRBD1 as D (6 bases). Per the germline V gene, CDR1 is MNHNY and CDR2 is SVGAGI (reference sequence). The CDR3 spans 16 residues. V lost 7 bases and J 8 bases, leaving 26 bases between the germline ends. The CDR3, as DNA: TGTGCCAGCATACCAATCTCAGGGGTGCCCATCTCGGAAGCTTTCTTT. Encoded protein: CASIPISGVPISEAFF.

Comment on this clone: It is unclear where the CDR3 begins or ends on the DNA, so no DNA is shown, and the CDR3 is as TCRdb lists it. The gene calls are TRBV12-3 or TRBV12-4 and TRBJ1-3; the table's D gene call, TRBD1, was not cross checked with the DNA. The CDR3 sequence runs 13 residues, both termini included. The CDR3 spells CASSFGTGAVPLF.

This chain connects TRBV6-5 to TRBJ2-7, with D perhaps TRBD1 (5 bases). From germline, CDR1 is MNHEY and CDR2 SVGAGI. The CDR3 totals 14 residues. V was pared by 7 bases and J by 2 bases, with 15 bases between. CDR3 loop: CASTPPQGPYEQYF. The CDR3 DNA sequence: TGTGCCAGCACTCCTCCGCAGGGTCCCTACGAGCAGTACTTC.

The rearrangement uses TRBV11-2 and TRBJ1-1; D might be TRBD1 (6 bases). V was cut by 2 bases and J by 0 bases, with 16 bases left in between. The CDR3 contains 17 residues. Germline lookup yields CDR1 SGHAT and CDR2 FQNNGV. CDR3 sequence (DNA): TGTGCCAGCAGCTTAAGAGGGGGGCGGACCCTGAACACTGAAGCTTTCTTT. Translated, it gives CASSLRGGRTLNTEAFF.

The chain carries TRBV2 and TRBJ1-5, with D possibly matching TRBD1 (6 bases). Trimming stripped 3 bases from V and 2 bases from J, with 11 bases between. The CDR3 length is 15 residues. Germline CDR1 and CDR2: SNHLY and FYNNEI. CDR3 in amino acids: CASSEGARGNQPQHF. The CDR3 DNA sequence: TGTGCCAGCAGTGAGGGGGCCCGAGGCAATCAGCCCCAGCATTTT.

The chain recombines TRBV2 with TRBJ1-2, with D possibly matching TRBD1 (5 bases). The V end lost 4 bases, the J end lost 5 bases, and 11 bases lay between the germline ends. The CDR3 spans 13 residues. CDR1 is SNHLY and CDR2 is FYNNEI in the germline V gene. The CDR3 DNA sequence: TGTGCCAGCAGTGGACAGTCCACTTATGGCTACACCTTC. It specifies CASSGQSTYGYTF.

This clone was seen a single time. The chain has TRBV6-2 or TRBV6-3 and TRBJ2-5, with D possibly matching TRBD1 (6 bases). V was trimmed by 5 bases and J by 2 bases, leaving 15 bases between them. CDR3 size: 15 residues. The V gene's germline CDR1 is MNHEY and CDR2 SVGEGT. The CDR3 loop is CASSRLDSLQETQYF. CDR3 nucleotide sequence: TGTGCCAGCAGTCGATTGGACAGTCTACAAGAGACCCAGTACTTC.